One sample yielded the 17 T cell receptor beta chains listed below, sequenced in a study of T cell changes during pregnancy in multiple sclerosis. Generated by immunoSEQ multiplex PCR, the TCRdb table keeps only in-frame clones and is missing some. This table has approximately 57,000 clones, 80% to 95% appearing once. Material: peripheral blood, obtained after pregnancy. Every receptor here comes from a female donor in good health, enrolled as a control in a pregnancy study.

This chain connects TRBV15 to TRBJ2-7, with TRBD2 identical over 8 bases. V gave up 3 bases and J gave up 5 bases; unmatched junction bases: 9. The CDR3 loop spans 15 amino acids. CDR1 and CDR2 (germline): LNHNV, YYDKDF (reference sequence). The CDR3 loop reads CATSRPGLDIHEQYF. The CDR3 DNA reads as TGTGCCACCAGCAGGCCGGGACTAGACATCCACGAGCAGTACTTC.

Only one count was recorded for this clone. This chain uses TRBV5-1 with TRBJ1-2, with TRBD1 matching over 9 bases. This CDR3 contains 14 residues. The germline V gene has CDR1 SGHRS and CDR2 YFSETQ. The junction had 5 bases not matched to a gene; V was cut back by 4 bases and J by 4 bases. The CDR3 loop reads CASSTADRGYGYTF. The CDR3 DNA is TGCGCCAGCAGCACCGCGGACAGGGGCTATGGCTACACCTTC.

The CDR3: CASSRTRGNDGNTQYF. In nucleotides, the CDR3 is TGTGCCAGCAGCCGGACTAGGGGTAATGATGGTAATACGCAGTATTTT. V and J are TRBV4-2 and TRBJ2-3; 7 bases align to TRBD2. The trim removed 4 bases at V and 7 bases at J, leaving 14 bases unmatched. Looked up from germline, CDR1 is LGHNA and CDR2 is YNFKEQ. This CDR3 comprises 16 residues.

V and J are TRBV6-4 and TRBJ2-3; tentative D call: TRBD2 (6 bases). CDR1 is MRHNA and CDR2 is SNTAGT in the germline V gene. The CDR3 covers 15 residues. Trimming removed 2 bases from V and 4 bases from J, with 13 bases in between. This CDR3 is CASSDGGGTADTQYF. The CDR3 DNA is TGTGCCAGCAGTGACGGAGGCGGGACCGCAGATACGCAGTATTTT.

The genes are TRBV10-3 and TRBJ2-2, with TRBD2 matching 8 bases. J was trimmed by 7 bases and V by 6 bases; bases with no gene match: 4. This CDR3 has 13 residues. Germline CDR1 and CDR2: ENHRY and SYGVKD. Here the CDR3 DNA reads TGTGCCATCAGCCCCGGGGGGGACGGGGAGCTGTTTTTT. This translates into CAISPGGDGELFF.

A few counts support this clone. The CDR3 protein is CASSLGPNQPQHF. As DNA, the CDR3 is TGTGCCAGCAGCTTGGGGCCGAATCAGCCCCAGCATTTT. The J gene is TRBJ1-5, the V gene TRBV7-3, with a tentative D call TRBD1 (5 bases). This CDR3 spans 13 amino acids. V was shortened by 3 bases and J by 4 bases, with 7 bases between the two germline ends. Germline V gives CDR1 SGHTA, CDR2 FQGTGA. The full variable domain, with the rest looked up from reference TRBV7-3 and TRBJ1-5, is GAGVSQTPSNKVTEKGKYVELRCDPISGHTALYWYRQSLGQGPEFLIYFQGTGAADDSGLPNDRFFAVRPEGSVSTLKIQRTERGDSAVYLCASSLGPNQPQHFGDGTRLSIL.

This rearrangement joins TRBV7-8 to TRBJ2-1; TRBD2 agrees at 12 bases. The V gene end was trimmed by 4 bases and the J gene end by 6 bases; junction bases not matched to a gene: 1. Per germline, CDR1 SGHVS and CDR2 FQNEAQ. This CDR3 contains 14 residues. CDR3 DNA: TGTGCCAGCAGCTCTAGCGGGAGGGCCAATGAGCAGTTCTTC. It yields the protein CASSSSGRANEQFF. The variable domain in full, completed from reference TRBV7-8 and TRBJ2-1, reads GAGVSQSPRYKVAKRGQDVALRCDPISGHVSLFWYQQALGQGPEFLTYFQNEAQLDKSGLPSDRFFAERPEGSVSTLKIQRTQQEDSAVYLCASSSSGRANEQFFGPGTRLTVL.

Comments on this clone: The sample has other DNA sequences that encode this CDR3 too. The CDR3 DNA is TGTGCCAGCAGTCTAAGCGGGAGGGGTTACAATGAGCAGTTCTTC. Its translation is CASSLSGRGYNEQFF. J is TRBJ2-1 and V is TRBV27; 10 bases line up with TRBD2. Trimming removed 5 bases from V and 4 bases from J; junction bases left unmatched: 5. The CDR3 has 15 residues. The V gene's germline CDR1 is MNHEY and CDR2 SMNVEV (reference sequence).

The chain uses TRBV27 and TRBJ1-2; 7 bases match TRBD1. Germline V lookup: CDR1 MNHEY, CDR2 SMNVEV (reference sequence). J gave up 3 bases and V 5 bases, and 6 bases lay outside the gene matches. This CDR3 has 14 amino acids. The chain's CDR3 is CASSPGTGDYGYTF. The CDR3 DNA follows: TGTGCCAGCAGTCCCGGTACAGGGGACTATGGCTACACCTTC.

The CDR3 nucleotides read TGTGCCAGCAGCAAATATGACAGTAGCCCGGGGACCCAGTACTTC. It specifies CASSKYDSSPGTQYF. The chain links TRBV5-8 to TRBJ2-5, with D maybe TRBD1 (5 bases). CDR1 is SGHTS, CDR2 YDEGEE, per germline. Trimming removed 4 bases at V and 7 bases at J, with 20 bases between. CDR3 length: 15 amino acids.

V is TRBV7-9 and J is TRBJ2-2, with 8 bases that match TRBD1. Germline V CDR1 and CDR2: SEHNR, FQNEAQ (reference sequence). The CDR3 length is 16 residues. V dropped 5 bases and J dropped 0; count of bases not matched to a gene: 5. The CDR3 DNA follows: TGTGCCAGCAGCATCCAGGGGGCGACGAACACCGGGGAGCTGTTTTTT. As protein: CASSIQGATNTGELFF.

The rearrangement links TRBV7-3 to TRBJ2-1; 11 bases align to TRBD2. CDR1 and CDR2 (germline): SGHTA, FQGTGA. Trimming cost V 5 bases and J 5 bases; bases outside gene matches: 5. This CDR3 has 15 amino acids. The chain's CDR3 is CASSLGLAEDNEQFF. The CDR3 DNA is TGTGCCAGCAGCCTGGGACTAGCGGAAGACAATGAGCAGTTCTTC.

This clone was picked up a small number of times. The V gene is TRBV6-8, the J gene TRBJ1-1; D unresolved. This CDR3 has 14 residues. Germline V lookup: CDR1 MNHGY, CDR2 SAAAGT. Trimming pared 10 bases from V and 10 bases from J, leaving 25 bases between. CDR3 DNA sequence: TGTGCCACCTGGTACGTGGCGGGAGGGCGGGGAGCTTTCTTT. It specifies CATWYVAGGRGAFF.

Here the CDR3 reads CASSSGQYQHF. The CDR3 coding sequence is TGTGCCAGCAGCTCCGGACAGTACCAGCATTTT. This chain uses TRBV7-2 with TRBJ1-5; D perhaps matches TRBD1 (6 bases). The CDR3 extends over 11 amino acids. The V end lost 4 bases, the J end lost 12 bases, and 10 bases lay between the germline ends. The V gene's germline CDR1 is SGHTA and CDR2 FQGNSA. Together with reference TRBV7-2 and TRBJ1-5, the CDR3 gives the full variable domain: GAGVSQSPSNKVTEKGKDVELRCDPISGHTALYWYRQSLGQGLEFLIYFQGNSAPDKSGLPSDRFSAERTGGSVSTLTIQRTQQEDSAVYLCASSSGQYQHFGDGTRLSIL.

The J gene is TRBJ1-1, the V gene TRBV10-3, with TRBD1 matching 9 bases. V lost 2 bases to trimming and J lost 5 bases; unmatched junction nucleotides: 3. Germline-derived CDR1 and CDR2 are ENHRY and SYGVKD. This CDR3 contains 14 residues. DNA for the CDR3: TGTGCCATCAGTGAGCGGGGACAGGGTACTGAAGCTTTCTTT. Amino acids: CAISERGQGTEAFF.

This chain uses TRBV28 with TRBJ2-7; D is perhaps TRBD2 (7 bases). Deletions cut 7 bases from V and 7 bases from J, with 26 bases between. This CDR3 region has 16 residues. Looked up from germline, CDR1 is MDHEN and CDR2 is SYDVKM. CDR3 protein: CASTLGGGGPPREQYF. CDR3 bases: TGTGCCAGCACCTTAGGGGGGGGAGGGCCCCCTAGGGAGCAGTACTTC.

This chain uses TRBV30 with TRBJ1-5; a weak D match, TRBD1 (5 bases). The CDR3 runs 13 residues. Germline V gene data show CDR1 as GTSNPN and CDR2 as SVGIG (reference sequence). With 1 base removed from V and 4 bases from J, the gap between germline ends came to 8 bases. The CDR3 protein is CAWSADSNQPQHF. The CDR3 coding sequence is TGTGCCTGGAGTGCTGACAGTAATCAGCCCCAGCATTTT.